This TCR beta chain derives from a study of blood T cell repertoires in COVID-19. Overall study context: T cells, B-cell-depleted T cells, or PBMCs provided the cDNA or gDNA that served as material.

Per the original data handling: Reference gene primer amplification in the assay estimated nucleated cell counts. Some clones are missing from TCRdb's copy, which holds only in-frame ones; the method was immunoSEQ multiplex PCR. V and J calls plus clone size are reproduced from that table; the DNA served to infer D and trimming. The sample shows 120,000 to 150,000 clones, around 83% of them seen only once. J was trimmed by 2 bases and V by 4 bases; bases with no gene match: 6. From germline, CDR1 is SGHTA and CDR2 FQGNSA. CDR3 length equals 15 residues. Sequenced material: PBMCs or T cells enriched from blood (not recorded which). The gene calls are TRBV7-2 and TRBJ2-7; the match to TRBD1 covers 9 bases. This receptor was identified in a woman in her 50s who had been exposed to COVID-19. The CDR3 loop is CASSYSGQGTYEQYF. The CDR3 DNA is TGTGCCAGCAGCTATTCGGGACAGGGAACCTACGAGCAGTACTTC.